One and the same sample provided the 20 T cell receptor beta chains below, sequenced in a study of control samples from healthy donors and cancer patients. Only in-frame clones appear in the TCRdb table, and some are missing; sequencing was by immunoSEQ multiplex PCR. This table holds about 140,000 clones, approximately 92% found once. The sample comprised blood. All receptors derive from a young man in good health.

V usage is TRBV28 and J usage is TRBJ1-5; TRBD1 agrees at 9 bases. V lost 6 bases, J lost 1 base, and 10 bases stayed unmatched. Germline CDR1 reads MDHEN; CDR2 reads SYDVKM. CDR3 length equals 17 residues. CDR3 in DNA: TGTGCCAGCAGGTCTGGACAGGGGTTTAGAAGCAATCAGCCCCAGCATTTT. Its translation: CASRSGQGFRSNQPQHF. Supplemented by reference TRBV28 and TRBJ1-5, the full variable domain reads DVKVTQSSRYLVKRTGEKVFLECVQDMDHENMFWYRQDPGLGLRLIYFSYDVKMKEKGDIPEGYSVSREKKERFSLILESASTNQTSMYLCASRSGQGFRSNQPQHFGDGTRLSIL.

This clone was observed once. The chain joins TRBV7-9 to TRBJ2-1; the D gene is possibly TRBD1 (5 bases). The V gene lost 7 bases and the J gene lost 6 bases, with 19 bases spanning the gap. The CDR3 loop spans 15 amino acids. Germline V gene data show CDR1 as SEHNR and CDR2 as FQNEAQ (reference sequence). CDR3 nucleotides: TGTGCCAGCACCTCGCAGAACAGGTTCAGCAATGAGCAGTTCTTC. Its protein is CASTSQNRFSNEQFF.

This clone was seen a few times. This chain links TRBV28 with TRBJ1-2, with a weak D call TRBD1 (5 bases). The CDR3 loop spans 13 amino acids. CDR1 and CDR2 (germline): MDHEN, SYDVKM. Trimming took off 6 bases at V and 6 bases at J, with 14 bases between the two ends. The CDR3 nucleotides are TGTGCCAGCAGCAATAGGCCAGGGAATGGCTACACCTTC. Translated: CASSNRPGNGYTF.

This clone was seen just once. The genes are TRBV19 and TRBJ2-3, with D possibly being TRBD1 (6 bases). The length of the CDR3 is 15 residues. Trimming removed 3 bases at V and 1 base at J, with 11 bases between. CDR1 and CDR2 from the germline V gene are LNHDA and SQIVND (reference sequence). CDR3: CASSMWAGGTDTQYF. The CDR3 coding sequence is TGTGCCAGTAGTATGTGGGCAGGGGGCACAGATACGCAGTATTTT.

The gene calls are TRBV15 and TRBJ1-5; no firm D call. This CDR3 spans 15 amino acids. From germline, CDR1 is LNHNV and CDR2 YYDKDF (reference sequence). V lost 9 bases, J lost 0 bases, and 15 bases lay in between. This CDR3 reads CATSYTFHSNQPQHF. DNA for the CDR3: TGTGCCACTTCTTACACATTCCATAGCAATCAGCCCCAGCATTTT.

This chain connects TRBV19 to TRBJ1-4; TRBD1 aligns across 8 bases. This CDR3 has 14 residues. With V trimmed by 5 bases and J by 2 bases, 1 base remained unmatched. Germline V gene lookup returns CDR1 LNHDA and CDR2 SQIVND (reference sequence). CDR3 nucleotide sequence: TGTGCCAGTAGTTGGACAGGGACTAATGAAAAACTGTTTTTT. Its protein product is CASSWTGTNEKLFF. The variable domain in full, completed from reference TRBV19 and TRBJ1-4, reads DGGITQSPKYLFRKEGQNVTLSCEQNLNHDAMYWYRQDPGQGLRLIYYSQIVNDFQKGDIAEGYSVSREKKESFPLTVTSAQKNPTAFYLCASSWTGTNEKLFFGSGTQLSVL.

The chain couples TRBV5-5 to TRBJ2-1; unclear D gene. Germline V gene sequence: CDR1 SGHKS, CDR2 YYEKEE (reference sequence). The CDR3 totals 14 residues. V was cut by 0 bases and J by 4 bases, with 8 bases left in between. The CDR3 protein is CASSLAVGYNEQFF. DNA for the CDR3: TGTGCCAGCAGCTTGGCCGTGGGTTACAATGAGCAGTTCTTC.

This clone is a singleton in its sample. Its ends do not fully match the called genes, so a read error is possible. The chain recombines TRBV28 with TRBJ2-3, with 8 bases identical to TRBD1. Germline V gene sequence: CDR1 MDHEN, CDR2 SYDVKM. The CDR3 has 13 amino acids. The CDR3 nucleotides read TGTGCCAGCAGTGACCAGGGGGCAGACACGCAGTATTTT. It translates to CASSDQGADTQYF. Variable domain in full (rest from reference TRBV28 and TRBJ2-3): DVKVTQSSRYLVKRTGEKVFLECVQDMDHENMFWYRQDPGLGLRLIYFSYDVKMKEKGDIPEGYSVSREKKERFSLILESASTNQTSMYLCASSDQGADTQYFGPGTRLTVL.

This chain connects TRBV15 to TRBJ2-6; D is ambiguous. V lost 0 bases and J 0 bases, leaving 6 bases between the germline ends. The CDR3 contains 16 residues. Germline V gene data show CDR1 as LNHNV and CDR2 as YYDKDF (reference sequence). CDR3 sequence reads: CATSREGFSGANVLTF. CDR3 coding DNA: TGTGCCACCAGCAGAGAGGGCTTCTCTGGGGCCAACGTCCTGACTTTC.

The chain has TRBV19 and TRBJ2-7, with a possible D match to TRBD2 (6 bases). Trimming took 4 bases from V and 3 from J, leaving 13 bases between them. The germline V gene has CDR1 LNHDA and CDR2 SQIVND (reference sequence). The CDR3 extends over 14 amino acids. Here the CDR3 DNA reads TGTGCCAGTAGTACTGGGACTCAAATCTACGAGCAGTACTTC. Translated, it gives CASSTGTQIYEQYF.

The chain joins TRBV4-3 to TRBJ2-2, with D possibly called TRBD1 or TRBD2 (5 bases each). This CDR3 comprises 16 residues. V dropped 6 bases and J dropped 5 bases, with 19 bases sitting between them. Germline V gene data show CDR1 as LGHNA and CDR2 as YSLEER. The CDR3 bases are TGCGCCAGCAGGATCCGGCGAGGGGAGAATACCGGGGAGCTGTTTTTT. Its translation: CASRIRRGENTGELFF.

The CDR3 loop is CASNVVNEKLFF. DNA for the CDR3: TGTGCCAGCAACGTGGTAAATGAAAAACTGTTTTTT. The gene calls are TRBV28 and TRBJ1-4, with D unclear. This CDR3 spans 12 amino acids. Germline V CDR1 and CDR2: MDHEN, SYDVKM. Trimming cost V 7 bases and J 5 bases, with 8 bases left between them. The variable domain in full, completed from reference TRBV28 and TRBJ1-4, reads DVKVTQSSRYLVKRTGEKVFLECVQDMDHENMFWYRQDPGLGLRLIYFSYDVKMKEKGDIPEGYSVSREKKERFSLILESASTNQTSMYLCASNVVNEKLFFGSGTQLSVL.

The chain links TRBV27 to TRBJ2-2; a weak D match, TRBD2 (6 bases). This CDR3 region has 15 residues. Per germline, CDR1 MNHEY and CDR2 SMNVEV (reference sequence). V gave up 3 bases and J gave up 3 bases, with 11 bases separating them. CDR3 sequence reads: CASSFKREDTGELFF. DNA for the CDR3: TGTGCCAGCAGTTTCAAGAGGGAGGACACCGGGGAGCTGTTTTTT.

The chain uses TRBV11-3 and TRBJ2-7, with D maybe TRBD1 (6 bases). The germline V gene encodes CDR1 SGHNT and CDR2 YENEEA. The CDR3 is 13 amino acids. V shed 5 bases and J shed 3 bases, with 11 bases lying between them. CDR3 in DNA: TGTGCCAGCAGCCCTGACAGGAGCTACGAGCAGTACTTC. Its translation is CASSPDRSYEQYF.

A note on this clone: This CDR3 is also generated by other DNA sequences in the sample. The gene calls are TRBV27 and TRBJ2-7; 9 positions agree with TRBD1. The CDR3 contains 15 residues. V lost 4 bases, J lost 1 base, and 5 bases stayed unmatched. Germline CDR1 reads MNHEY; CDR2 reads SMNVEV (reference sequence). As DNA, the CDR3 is TGTGCCAGCAGTTCCACCGGGACAGGGTCCTACGAGCAGTACTTC. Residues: CASSSTGTGSYEQYF.

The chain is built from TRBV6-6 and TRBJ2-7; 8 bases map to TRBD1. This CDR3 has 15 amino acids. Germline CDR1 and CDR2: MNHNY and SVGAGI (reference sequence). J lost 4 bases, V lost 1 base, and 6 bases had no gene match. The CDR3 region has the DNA TGTGCCAGCAGTTACTACCAGGGGGCCAAGTACGAGCAGTACTTC. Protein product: CASSYYQGAKYEQYF.

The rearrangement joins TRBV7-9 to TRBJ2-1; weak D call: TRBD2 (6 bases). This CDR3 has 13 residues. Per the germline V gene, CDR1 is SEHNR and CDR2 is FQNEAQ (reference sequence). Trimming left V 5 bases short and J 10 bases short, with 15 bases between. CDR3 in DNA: TGTGCCAGCAGCCGGGAGATGAGAACGGAGCAGTTCTTC. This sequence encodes CASSREMRTEQFF. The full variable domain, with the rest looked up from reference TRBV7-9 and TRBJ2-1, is DTGVSQNPRHKITKRGQNVTFRCDPISEHNRLYWYRQTLGQGPEFLTYFQNEAQLEKSRLLSDRFSAERPKGSFSTLEIQRTEQGDSAMYLCASSREMRTEQFFGPGTRLTVL.

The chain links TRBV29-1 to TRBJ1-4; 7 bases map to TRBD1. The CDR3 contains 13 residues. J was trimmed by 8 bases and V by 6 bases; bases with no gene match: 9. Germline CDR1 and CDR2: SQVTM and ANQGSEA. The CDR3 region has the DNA TGCAGCGTCCTAGACAGGGTAGCGGAAAAACTGTTTTTT. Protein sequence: CSVLDRVAEKLFF.

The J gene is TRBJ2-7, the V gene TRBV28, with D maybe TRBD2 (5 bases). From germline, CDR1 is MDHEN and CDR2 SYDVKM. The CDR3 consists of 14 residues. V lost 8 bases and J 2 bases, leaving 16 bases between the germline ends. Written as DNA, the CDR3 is TGTGCCAGCGGATATGAGGGCCTCCCCTACGAGCAGTACTTC. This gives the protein CASGYEGLPYEQYF. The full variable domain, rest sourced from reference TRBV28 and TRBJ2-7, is DVKVTQSSRYLVKRTGEKVFLECVQDMDHENMFWYRQDPGLGLRLIYFSYDVKMKEKGDIPEGYSVSREKKERFSLILESASTNQTSMYLCASGYEGLPYEQYFGPGTRLTVT.

In DNA form, the CDR3 reads TGTGCCACCAGTGATCGGACTAGCGAAACCTACAATGAGCAGTTCTTC. It translates to CATSDRTSETYNEQFF. This rearrangement joins TRBV24-1 to TRBJ2-1; 9 bases fit TRBD2. Germline V gene sequence: CDR1 KGHDR, CDR2 SFDVKD. The CDR3 totals 16 residues. Trimming took 3 bases from V and 2 from J; bases not matched to a gene: 4.